The subject of this entry is one TCR beta chain. Only in-frame clones appear in the TCRdb table, and some are missing; sequencing was by immunoSEQ multiplex PCR. The sample carries about 83,000 clones, approximately 79% recorded once. This sample was taken from a study of OX40 agonist ivuxolimab in advanced cancers. Background on the study: Partial responses, seen in three patients, involved one hepatocellular carcinoma and two cutaneous melanomas.

The TCR comes from an adult with an advanced solid tumor such as melanoma, head and neck, liver or kidney cancer. This specimen was CD4+ or CD8+ T cells sorted from blood, taken in a trial of the OX40 agonist ivuxolimab.

The CDR3 reads CAWSVVEGGFWSYEQYF. The CDR3 DNA is TGTGCCTGGAGTGTAGTAGAGGGGGGCTTTTGGAGCTACGAGCAGTACTTC. V and J are TRBV30 and TRBJ2-7, with D possibly called TRBD1 or TRBD2 (6 bases each). Trimming cost V 0 bases and J 3 bases, with 21 bases left between them. This CDR3 comprises 17 residues. Germline V lookup: CDR1 GTSNPN, CDR2 SVGIG (reference sequence).